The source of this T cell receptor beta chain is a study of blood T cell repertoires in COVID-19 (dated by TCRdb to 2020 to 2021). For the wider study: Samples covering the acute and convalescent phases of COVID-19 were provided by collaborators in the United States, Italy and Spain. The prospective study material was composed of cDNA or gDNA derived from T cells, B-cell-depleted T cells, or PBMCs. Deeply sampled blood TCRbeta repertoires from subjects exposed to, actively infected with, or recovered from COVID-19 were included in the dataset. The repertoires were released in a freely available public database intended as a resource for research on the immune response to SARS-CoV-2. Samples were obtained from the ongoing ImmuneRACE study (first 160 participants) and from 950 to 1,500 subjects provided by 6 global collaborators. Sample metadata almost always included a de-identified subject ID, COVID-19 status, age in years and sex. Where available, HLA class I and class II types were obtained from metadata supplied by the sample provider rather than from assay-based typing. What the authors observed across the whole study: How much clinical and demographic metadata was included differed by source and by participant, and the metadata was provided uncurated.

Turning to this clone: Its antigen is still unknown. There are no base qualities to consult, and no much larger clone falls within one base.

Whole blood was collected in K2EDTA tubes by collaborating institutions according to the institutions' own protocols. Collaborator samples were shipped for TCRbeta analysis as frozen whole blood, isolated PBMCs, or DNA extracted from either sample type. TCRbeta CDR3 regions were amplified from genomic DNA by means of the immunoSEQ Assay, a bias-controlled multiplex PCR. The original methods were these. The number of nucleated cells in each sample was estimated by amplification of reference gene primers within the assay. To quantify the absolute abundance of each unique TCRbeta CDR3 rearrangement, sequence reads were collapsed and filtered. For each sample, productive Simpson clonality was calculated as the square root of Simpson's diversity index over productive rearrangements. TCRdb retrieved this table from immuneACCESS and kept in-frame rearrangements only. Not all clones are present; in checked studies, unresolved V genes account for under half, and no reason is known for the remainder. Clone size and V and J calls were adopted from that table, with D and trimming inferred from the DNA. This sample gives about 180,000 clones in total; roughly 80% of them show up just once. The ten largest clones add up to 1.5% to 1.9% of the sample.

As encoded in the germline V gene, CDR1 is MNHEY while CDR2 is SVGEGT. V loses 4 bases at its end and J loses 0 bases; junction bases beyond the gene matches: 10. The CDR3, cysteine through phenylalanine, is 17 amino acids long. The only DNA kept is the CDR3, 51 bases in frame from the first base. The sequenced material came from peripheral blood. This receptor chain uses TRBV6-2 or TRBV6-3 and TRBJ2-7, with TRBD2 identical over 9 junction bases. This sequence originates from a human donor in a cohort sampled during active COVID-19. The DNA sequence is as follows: TGTGCCAGCAGTTCCCTAAGACTAGCGGATTACTCCTACGAGCAGTACTTC. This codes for CASSSLRLADYSYEQYF.